The next 27 T cell receptor beta chains were all read from a single sample in a study of blood T cell repertoires in COVID-19. Clones were sequenced by immunoSEQ multiplex PCR, and TCRdb holds only the in-frame ones, with some missing. The sample consists of around 160,000 clones, 80% to 90% of them appearing once. Sample: peripheral blood. The receptor set was obtained from a woman aged 55-69 years with COVID-19, enrolled during active disease.

This clone was observed a single time. This chain joins TRBV10-2 and TRBJ2-5; 8 positions agree with TRBD2. Trimming removed 6 bases from V and 5 bases from J; junction bases left unmatched: 11. CDR3 length: 15 residues. CDR1 and CDR2 (germline): WSHSY, SAAADI. DNA for the CDR3: TGCGCCAGCAGGGCAAGCGGGGGCCCCGGGGAGACCCAGTACTTC. It translates to CASRASGGPGETQYF.

This clone occurred once. The V gene is TRBV3-1 (or the pseudogene TRBV3-2), the J gene TRBJ1-1; D is unclear. Germline-derived CDR1 and CDR2 are LGHDT and YNNKEL (reference sequence). V lost 6 bases and J lost 7, with 18 bases in between. The CDR3 loop spans 14 amino acids. This CDR3 is CASSPDSYFGEAFF. The CDR3, as DNA: TGTGCCAGCAGTCCCGATAGTTATTTCGGTGAAGCTTTCTTT.

The chain uses TRBV30 and TRBJ2-1, with D perhaps matching TRBD1 (5 bases). The CDR3 has 15 residues. V was pared by 4 bases and J by 5 bases, with 18 bases between. In germline, CDR1 is GTSNPN, CDR2 SVGIG (reference sequence). CDR3 amino acids: CAWNLVGAPNNEQFF. DNA of the CDR3: TGTGCCTGGAACCTAGTAGGGGCTCCTAACAATGAGCAGTTCTTC.

The gene calls are TRBV11-2 and TRBJ2-1; 7 bases are a match to TRBD2. This CDR3 is built from 18 residues. Germline assignment: CDR1 SGHAT and CDR2 FQNNGV. Germline trimming cut 5 bases from V and 2 bases from J; bases unmatched to any gene: 15. CDR3 region: CASSLRTKKSGTYNEQFF. As DNA, the CDR3 is TGTGCCAGCAGCCTACGGACCAAAAAAAGCGGGACCTACAATGAGCAGTTCTTC.

This clone was seen a few times. The chain joins TRBV19 to TRBJ1-2; a possible D gene is TRBD1 (5 bases). V shed 7 bases and J shed 6 bases, with 18 bases lying between them. Germline loops: CDR1 LNHDA, CDR2 SQIVND (reference sequence). The CDR3 has 14 amino acids. CDR3 sequence reads: CASTVSARADGYTF. CDR3 nucleotide sequence: TGTGCCAGTACCGTCTCGGCCAGGGCAGATGGCTACACCTTC.

The chain has TRBV5-1 and TRBJ1-6; 7 bases line up with TRBD1. The germline V gene encodes CDR1 SGHRS and CDR2 YFSETQ. This CDR3 has 14 residues. Unmatched junction bases numbered 4, after V lost 4 bases and J lost 6 bases. The CDR3 coding sequence is TGCGCCAGCAGCCTGAGGGGGCGTAATTCACCCCTCCACTTT. Translation gives CASSLRGRNSPLHF.

The gene calls are TRBV6-2 or TRBV6-3 and TRBJ2-3; D call uncertain. The CDR3 contains 14 residues. Between the trimmed V and J ends, which lost 2 bases and 3 bases, there was a span of 9 bases. Germline-derived CDR1 and CDR2 are MNHEY and SVGEGT. The CDR3 DNA reads as TGTGCCAGCAGTTACCCCCGGTCAACAGATACGCAGTATTTT. Translated: CASSYPRSTDTQYF.

This rearrangement joins TRBV3-1 (or the pseudogene TRBV3-2) to TRBJ1-2; a possible D gene is TRBD1 (6 bases). The CDR3 spans 15 residues. Trimming shortened V by 2 bases and J by 6 bases, and 16 bases separated the two germline ends. Per germline, CDR1 LGHDT and CDR2 YNNKEL (reference sequence). In DNA, the CDR3 is TGTGCCAGCAGCCAATACGCAGGGGAATCCCATGGCTACACCTTC. This translates into CASSQYAGESHGYTF.

The chain couples TRBV6-5 to TRBJ2-2; D remains unclear. CDR1 and CDR2 from the germline V gene are MNHEY and SVGAGI. V gave up 7 bases and J gave up 1 base, with 4 bases separating them. The CDR3 covers 12 residues. Here the CDR3 DNA reads TGTGCCAGCACAGGGAACACCGGGGAGCTGTTTTTT. This encodes CASTGNTGELFF.

The chain uses TRBV7-6 and TRBJ2-1, with D maybe TRBD2 (5 bases). V lost 5 bases and J lost 7, with 18 bases in between. The CDR3 is 15 amino acids. CDR1 and CDR2 (germline): SGHVS, FNYEAQ. The DNA for the CDR3 is TGTGCCAGCAGCCGCCCCCCCTCCCGGGGAAATGAGCAGTTCTTC. It translates to CASSRPPSRGNEQFF. Complete variable domain (other parts from reference TRBV7-6 and TRBJ2-1): GAGVSQSPRYKVTKRGQDVALRCDPISGHVSLYWYRQALGQGPEFLTYFNYEAQQDKSGLPNDRFSAERPEGSISTLTIQRTEQRDSAMYRCASSRPPSRGNEQFFGPGTRLTVL.

The chain carries TRBV3-1 (or the pseudogene TRBV3-2) and TRBJ2-3; 11 nucleotides align to TRBD2. CDR3 length equals 16 residues. Trimming at V came to 1 base and at J to 6 bases, leaving 6 bases not matched to a gene. Germline V gene sequence: CDR1 LGHDT, CDR2 YNNKEL (reference sequence). CDR3 amino acids: CASSQVSGGASDTQYF. CDR3 DNA sequence: TGTGCCAGCAGCCAAGTTAGCGGGGGGGCGTCGGATACGCAGTATTTT.

The chain couples TRBV24-1 to TRBJ2-3; D perhaps matches TRBD2 (6 bases). Germline CDR1 and CDR2: KGHDR and SFDVKD. The CDR3 spans 14 residues. Trimming removed 5 bases at V and 1 base at J, with 9 bases between. The CDR3 bases are TGTGCCACCAGTGGGGCTAGCGGCACAGATACGCAGTATTTT. This sequence encodes CATSGASGTDTQYF.

The CDR3: CASSPMRGTDRYTQYF. The CDR3 DNA sequence: TGTGCCAGCAGTCCAATGAGGGGGACGGATCGATATACGCAGTATTTT. The chain couples TRBV28 to TRBJ2-3, with a possible D match to TRBD1 (6 bases). Trimming pared 5 bases from V and 7 bases from J, leaving 22 bases between. The CDR3 covers 16 residues. From germline, CDR1 is MDHEN and CDR2 SYDVKM. The full variable domain, rest sourced from reference TRBV28 and TRBJ2-3, is DVKVTQSSRYLVKRTGEKVFLECVQDMDHENMFWYRQDPGLGLRLIYFSYDVKMKEKGDIPEGYSVSREKKERFSLILESASTNQTSMYLCASSPMRGTDRYTQYFGPGTRLTVL.

The chain links TRBV3-1 (or the pseudogene TRBV3-2) to TRBJ2-3, with 13 bases lining up with TRBD2. This CDR3 contains 21 residues. Trimming at V came to 0 bases and at J to 0 bases, leaving 12 bases not matched to a gene. In germline, CDR1 is LGHDT, CDR2 YNNKEL (reference sequence). The CDR3 DNA is TGTGCCAGCAGCCAAGATGGGAGACTAGCGGGGGGCCATTCTAGCACAGATACGCAGTATTTT. It yields the protein CASSQDGRLAGGHSSTDTQYF.

Ten or more counts support this clone. The gene calls are TRBV18 and TRBJ1-4; 7 positions agree with TRBD1. CDR1 KGHSH and CDR2 LQKENI come from the germline V gene. The CDR3 extends over 15 amino acids. The V gene end was trimmed by 1 base and the J gene end by 5 bases; junction bases not matched to a gene: 4. CDR3 nucleotides: TGTGCCAGCTCACCACTGCCAGGGGGGAATGAAAAACTGTTTTTT. Residues: CASSPLPGGNEKLFF.

Written as DNA, the CDR3 is TGTGCCAGCAGAGACCCGACAGGGACTAATGAAAAACTGTTTTTT. It is translated as CASRDPTGTNEKLFF. The rearrangement links TRBV5-5 to TRBJ1-4; 7 nucleotides line up with TRBD1. Per the germline V gene, CDR1 is SGHKS and CDR2 is YYEKEE (reference sequence). The CDR3 loop spans 15 amino acids. The V and J ends lost 5 bases and 2 bases, in that order; junction bases with no gene match: 6. The whole variable domain, remainder taken from reference TRBV5-5 and TRBJ1-4, is DAGVTQSPTHLIKTRGQQVTLRCSPISGHKSVSWYQQVLGQGPQFIFQYYEKEERGRGNFPDRFSARQFPNYSSELNVNALLLGDSALYLCASRDPTGTNEKLFFGSGTQLSVL.

The V and J genes are TRBV9 and TRBJ2-5; 7 nucleotides match TRBD1. Germline V gene data show CDR1 as SGDLS and CDR2 as YYNGEE. The CDR3 spans 15 residues. The trim removed 3 bases at V and 1 base at J, leaving 6 bases unmatched. The CDR3: CASSAVSGGQETQYF. The CDR3 coding sequence is TGTGCCAGCAGCGCAGTGTCAGGGGGCCAAGAGACCCAGTACTTC.

The V call is TRBV7-3, the J call TRBJ1-3, with D uncertain. V was shortened by 5 bases and J by 0 bases, with 23 bases between the two germline ends. CDR1 and CDR2 (germline): SGHTA, FQGTGA. This CDR3 contains 19 residues. The CDR3 DNA reads as TGTGCCAGCAGCCAAGTACGTTACCCTTGCAGAGGCTCTGGAAACACCATATATTTT. Its translation is CASSQVRYPCRGSGNTIYF.

On this clone: Sequence at one end of the junction differs from germline and may be a read error. J is TRBJ1-1 and V is TRBV3-1 (or the pseudogene TRBV3-2); D remains ambiguous. The CDR3 sequence is 13 residues long. The germline gives CDR1 LGHDT, CDR2 YNNKEL (reference sequence). DNA for the CDR3: TGTGCCAGCAGCCAAGGTTCGGCCGGAGAAGGTTTCTTT. Its protein is CASSQGSAGEGFF.

This sequence joins TRBV30 and TRBJ2-2; D unclear. The ends were cut back, 4 bases at V and 0 bases at J, with 12 bases in the middle. The CDR3 is 15 residues long. Germline V gene data show CDR1 as GTSNPN and CDR2 as SVGIG (reference sequence). CDR3 sequence reads: CAWTSLAANTGELFF. The CDR3 DNA reads TGTGCCTGGACAAGTCTGGCCGCGAACACCGGGGAGCTGTTTTTT.

This clone appeared a single time. This rearrangement joins TRBV15 to TRBJ1-1; D remains unclear. The CDR3 consists of 12 residues. Trimming removed 0 bases at V and 6 bases at J, with 5 bases between. The germline gives CDR1 LNHNV, CDR2 YYDKDF (reference sequence). The CDR3 is CATSRDSSEAFF. The CDR3 DNA reads as TGTGCCACCAGCAGAGACAGTTCTGAAGCTTTCTTT.

CDR3 DNA sequence: TGTGCCAGCAGCTTAGAGGGGGGGCAGGCAGATACGCAGTATTTT. It codes for CASSLEGGQADTQYF. J is TRBJ2-3 and V is TRBV11-3, with D possibly being TRBD2 (7 bases). From germline, CDR1 is SGHNT and CDR2 YENEEA. V was pared by 0 bases and J by 4 bases, with 11 bases between. The CDR3 extends over 15 amino acids.

The chain couples TRBV7-6 to TRBJ1-1; perhaps TRBD1 as D (5 bases). Germline V lookup: CDR1 SGHVS, CDR2 FNYEAQ. V was clipped by 3 bases and J by 4 bases, with 12 bases between them. The CDR3 is 14 residues long. The DNA of the CDR3 is TGTGCCAGCAGCTTGGGCAGCCAGGGCACTGAAGCTTTCTTT. Protein: CASSLGSQGTEAFF.

The rearrangement uses TRBV16 and TRBJ2-7, with 9 bases that match TRBD1. Germline lookup yields CDR1 KGHSY and CDR2 FQNENV. The CDR3 extends over 14 amino acids. J was trimmed by 5 bases and V by 4 bases; bases with no gene match: 6. The CDR3 nucleotides read TGTGCCAGCAGCCCCCGGGACAGGGAACACGAGCAGTACTTC. Translated, it gives CASSPRDREHEQYF.

V and J are TRBV19 and TRBJ2-3; TRBD1 matches at 10 bases. J gave up 9 bases and V 5 bases, and 14 bases lay outside the gene matches. Germline loops: CDR1 LNHDA, CDR2 SQIVND (reference sequence). The CDR3 has 16 residues. Written as DNA, the CDR3 is TGTGCCAGTAGTTTGGGACAGGGGCAAGCAACGGGGACGCAGTATTTT. Residues: CASSLGQGQATGTQYF.

This chain links TRBV7-8 with TRBJ1-5, with 7 bases that match TRBD1. The V and J ends lost 2 bases and 6 bases, in that order; junction bases with no gene match: 7. The CDR3 contains 15 residues. CDR1 SGHVS and CDR2 FQNEAQ come from the germline V gene. The CDR3 sequence: CASSLRGRIGQPQHF. The CDR3 bases are TGTGCCAGCAGCTTAAGGGGGCGCATAGGTCAGCCCCAGCATTTT.

The chain is built from TRBV4-1 and TRBJ1-5; 9 bases align to TRBD1. Germline V gene lookup returns CDR1 MGHRA and CDR2 YSYEKL. CDR3 size: 15 residues. J lost 6 bases, V lost 3 bases, and 6 bases had no gene match. The CDR3 region is CASSQGTGSSQPQHF. CDR3 nucleotides: TGCGCCAGCAGCCAGGGGACAGGGAGTAGTCAGCCCCAGCATTTT.